Here is one T cell receptor (beta chain) with its context. Its antigen is currently unknown. Generated by immunoSEQ multiplex PCR, the TCRdb table keeps only in-frame clones and is missing some. This sample yields 100,000 or so clones, of which about 88% are seen a single time; around 8.4% belongs to the top ten. The data were obtained in a study of T cell responses to AZD1222 COVID-19 vaccine. General observations from the study: Nearly half of spike-specific TCRs reportedly go after variant regions that carry no mutations. Baseline serostatus was positive in only 5 to 7 AZD1222 recipients. Spike-specific TCRs gained breadth and depth after people received two AZD1222 doses. Donors were largely white British and mainly female; clonal diversity was possibly underestimated.

The ends were cut back, 0 bases at V and 6 bases at J, with 18 bases in the middle. Germline lookup yields CDR1 WNHNN and CDR2 SYGVQD (reference sequence). The CDR3 has 17 amino acids. The chain joins TRBV10-1 to TRBJ2-1, with TRBD1 as a possible D gene (6 bases). The source of this sequence is an adult in good health. The sample was peripheral blood, taken on day 0 of AZD1222 vaccination. The CDR3 coding sequence is TGCGCCAGCAGTGAGTCGAGACCAGTACAGGGACGCAATGAGCAGTTCTTC. It is translated as CASSESRPVQGRNEQFF.